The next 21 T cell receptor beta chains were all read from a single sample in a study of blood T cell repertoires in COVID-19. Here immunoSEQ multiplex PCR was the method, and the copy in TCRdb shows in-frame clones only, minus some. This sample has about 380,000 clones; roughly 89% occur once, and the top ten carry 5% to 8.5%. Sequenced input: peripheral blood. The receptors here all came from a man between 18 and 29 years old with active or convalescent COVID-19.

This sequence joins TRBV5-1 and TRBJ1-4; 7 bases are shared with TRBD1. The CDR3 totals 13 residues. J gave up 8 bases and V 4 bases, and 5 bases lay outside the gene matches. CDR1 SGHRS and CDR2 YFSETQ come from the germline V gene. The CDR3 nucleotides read TGCGCCAGCAGCGGAGGGACAGTAGAAAAACTGTTTTTT. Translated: CASSGGTVEKLFF.

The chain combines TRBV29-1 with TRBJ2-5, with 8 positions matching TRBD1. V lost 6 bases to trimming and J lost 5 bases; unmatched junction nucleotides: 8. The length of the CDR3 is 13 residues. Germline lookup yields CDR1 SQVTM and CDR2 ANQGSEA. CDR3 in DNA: TGCAGCGTGGAGACAGGGGCTGGGGAGACCCAGTACTTC. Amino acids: CSVETGAGETQYF.

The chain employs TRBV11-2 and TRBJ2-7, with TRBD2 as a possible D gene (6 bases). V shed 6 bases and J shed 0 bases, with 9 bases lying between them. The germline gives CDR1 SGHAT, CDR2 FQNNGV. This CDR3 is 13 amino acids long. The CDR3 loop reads CASSFGGSYEQYF. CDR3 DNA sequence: TGTGCCAGCAGTTTCGGGGGCTCCTACGAGCAGTACTTC.

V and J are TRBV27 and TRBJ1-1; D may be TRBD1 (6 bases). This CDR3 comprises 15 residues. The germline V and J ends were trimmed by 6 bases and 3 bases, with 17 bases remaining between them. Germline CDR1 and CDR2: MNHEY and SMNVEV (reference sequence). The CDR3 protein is CASSHKGVGDTEAFF. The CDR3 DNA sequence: TGTGCCAGCAGCCATAAGGGGGTCGGGGACACTGAAGCTTTCTTT.

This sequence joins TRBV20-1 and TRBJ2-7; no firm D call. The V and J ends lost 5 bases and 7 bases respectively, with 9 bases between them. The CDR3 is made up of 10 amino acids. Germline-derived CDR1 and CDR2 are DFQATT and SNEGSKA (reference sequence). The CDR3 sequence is CSAPESEQYF. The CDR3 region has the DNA TGCAGTGCTCCTGAGAGTGAGCAGTACTTC.

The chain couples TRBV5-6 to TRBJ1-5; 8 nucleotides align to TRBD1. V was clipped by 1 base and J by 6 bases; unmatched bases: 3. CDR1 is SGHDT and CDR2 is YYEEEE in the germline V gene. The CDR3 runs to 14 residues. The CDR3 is CASSLRTGSQPQHF. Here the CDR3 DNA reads TGTGCCAGCAGCTTGAGGACAGGGAGTCAGCCCCAGCATTTT.

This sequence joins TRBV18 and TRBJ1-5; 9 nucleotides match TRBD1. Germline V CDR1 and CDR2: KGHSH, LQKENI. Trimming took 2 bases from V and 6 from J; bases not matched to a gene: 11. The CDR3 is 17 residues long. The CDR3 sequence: CASSPDTTGTGSQPQHF. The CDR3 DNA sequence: TGTGCCAGCTCACCAGACACTACCGGGACAGGGAGTCAGCCCCAGCATTTT.

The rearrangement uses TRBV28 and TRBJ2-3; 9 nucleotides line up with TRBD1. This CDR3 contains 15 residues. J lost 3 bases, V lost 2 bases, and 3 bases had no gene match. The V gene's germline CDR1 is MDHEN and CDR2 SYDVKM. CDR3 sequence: CASSLPGQGTDTQYF. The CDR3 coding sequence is TGTGCCAGCAGTTTACCGGGACAGGGAACAGATACGCAGTATTTT.

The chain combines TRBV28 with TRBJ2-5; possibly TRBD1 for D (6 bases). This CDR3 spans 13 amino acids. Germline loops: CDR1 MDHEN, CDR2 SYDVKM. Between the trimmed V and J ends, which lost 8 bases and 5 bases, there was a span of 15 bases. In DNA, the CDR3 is TGTGCCAGCGGACTCACAGGGCCGGAGACCCAGTACTTC. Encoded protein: CASGLTGPETQYF.

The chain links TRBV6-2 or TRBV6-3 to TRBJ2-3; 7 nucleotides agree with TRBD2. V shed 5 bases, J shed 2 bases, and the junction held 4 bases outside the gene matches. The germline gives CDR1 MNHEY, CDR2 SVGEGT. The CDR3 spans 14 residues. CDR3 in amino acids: CASSGLDHTDTQYF. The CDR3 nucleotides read TGTGCCAGCAGTGGACTAGACCACACAGATACGCAGTATTTT.

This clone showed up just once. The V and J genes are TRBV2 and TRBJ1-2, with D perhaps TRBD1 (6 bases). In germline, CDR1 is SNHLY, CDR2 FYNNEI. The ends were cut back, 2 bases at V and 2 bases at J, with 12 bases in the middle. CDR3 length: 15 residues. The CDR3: CASSEFQDRNYGYTF. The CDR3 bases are TGTGCCAGCAGTGAATTCCAGGACAGAAACTATGGCTACACCTTC.

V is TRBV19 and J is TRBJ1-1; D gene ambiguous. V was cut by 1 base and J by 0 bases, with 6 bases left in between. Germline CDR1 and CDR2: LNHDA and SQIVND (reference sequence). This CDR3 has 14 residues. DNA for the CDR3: TGTGCCAGTAGTATAGCGAGCATGAACACTGAAGCTTTCTTT. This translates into CASSIASMNTEAFF.

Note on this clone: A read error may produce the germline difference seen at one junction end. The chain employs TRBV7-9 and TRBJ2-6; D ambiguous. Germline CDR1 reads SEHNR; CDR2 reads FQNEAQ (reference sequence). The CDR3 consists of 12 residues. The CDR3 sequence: CASSFEANVLTF. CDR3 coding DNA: TGTGCCAGCAGCTTTGAGGCCAACGTGCTGACTTTC.

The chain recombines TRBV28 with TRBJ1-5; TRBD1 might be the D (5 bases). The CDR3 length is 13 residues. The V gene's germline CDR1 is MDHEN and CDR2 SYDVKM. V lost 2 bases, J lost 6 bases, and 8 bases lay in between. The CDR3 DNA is TGTGCCAGCAGTTTACAGGGTTCTCAGCCCCAGCATTTT. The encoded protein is CASSLQGSQPQHF.

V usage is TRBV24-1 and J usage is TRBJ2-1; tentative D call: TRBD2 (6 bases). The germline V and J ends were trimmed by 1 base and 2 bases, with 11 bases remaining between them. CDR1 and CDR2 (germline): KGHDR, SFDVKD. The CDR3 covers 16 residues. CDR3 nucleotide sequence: TGTGCCACCAGTGATTTCCAGGGAGGCGCCTACAATGAGCAGTTCTTC. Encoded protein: CATSDFQGGAYNEQFF.

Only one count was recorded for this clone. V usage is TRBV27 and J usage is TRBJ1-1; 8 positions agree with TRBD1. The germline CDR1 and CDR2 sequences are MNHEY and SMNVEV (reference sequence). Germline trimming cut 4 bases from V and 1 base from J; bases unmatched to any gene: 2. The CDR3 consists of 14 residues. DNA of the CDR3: TGTGCCAGCAGTTACGGACAGGGGAACACTGAAGCTTTCTTT. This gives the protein CASSYGQGNTEAFF.

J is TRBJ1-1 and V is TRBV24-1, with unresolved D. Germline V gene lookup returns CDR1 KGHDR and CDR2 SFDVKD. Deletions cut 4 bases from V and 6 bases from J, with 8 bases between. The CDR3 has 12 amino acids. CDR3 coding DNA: TGTGCCACCAGTGAGGGAGGCGCTGAAGCTTTCTTT. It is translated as CATSEGGAEAFF.

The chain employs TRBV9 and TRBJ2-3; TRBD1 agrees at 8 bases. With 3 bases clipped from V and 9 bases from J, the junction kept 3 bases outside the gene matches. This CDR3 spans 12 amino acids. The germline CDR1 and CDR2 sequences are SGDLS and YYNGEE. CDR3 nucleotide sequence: TGTGCCAGCAGCGAGACAGGGGTAACGCAGTATTTT. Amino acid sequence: CASSETGVTQYF.

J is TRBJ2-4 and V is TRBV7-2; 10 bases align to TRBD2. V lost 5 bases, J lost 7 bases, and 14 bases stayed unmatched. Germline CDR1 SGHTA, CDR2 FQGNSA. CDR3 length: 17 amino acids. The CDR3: CASSTTTAGLAMNIQYF. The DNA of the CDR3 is TGTGCCAGCAGCACGACGACCGCGGGACTAGCGATGAACATTCAGTACTTC.

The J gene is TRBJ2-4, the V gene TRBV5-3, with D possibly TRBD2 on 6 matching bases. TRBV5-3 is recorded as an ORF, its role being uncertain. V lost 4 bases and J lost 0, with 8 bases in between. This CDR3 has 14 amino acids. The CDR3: CARSRGLAKNIQYF. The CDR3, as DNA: TGTGCCAGAAGCCGGGGACTAGCCAAAAACATTCAGTACTTC.

The CDR3 bases are TGCAGCGTTCAAGGGGCCAACTCTGGAAACACCATATATTTT. It specifies CSVQGANSGNTIYF. This rearrangement joins TRBV29-1 to TRBJ1-3; D possibly corresponds to TRBD1 (5 bases). Germline V lookup: CDR1 SQVTM, CDR2 ANQGSEA. This CDR3 is 14 amino acids long. The V end was cut by 5 bases, the J end by 0 bases, with 11 bases between.